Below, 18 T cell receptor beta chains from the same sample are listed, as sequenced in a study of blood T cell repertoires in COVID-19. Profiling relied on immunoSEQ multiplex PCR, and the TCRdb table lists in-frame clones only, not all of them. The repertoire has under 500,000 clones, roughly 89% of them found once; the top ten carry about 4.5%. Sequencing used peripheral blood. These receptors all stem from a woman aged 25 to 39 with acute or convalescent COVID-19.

CDR3 protein: CASSDRAGSGGRTGELFF. In DNA form, the CDR3 reads TGTGCCAGCAGCGACAGGGCCGGGAGCGGGGGAAGAACCGGGGAGCTGTTTTTT. V gene TRBV25-1 combines with J gene TRBJ2-2, with D perhaps TRBD2 (8 bases). Germline CDR1 reads MGHDK; CDR2 reads SYGVNS. V was cut by 6 bases and J by 5 bases, with 25 bases left in between. This CDR3 contains 18 residues.

The CDR3 DNA is TGTGCCAGCAGCCAAGCGGTGGGGGGCTCTGGGGCCAACGTCCTGACTTTC. Translation gives CASSQAVGGSGANVLTF. The J gene is TRBJ2-6, the V gene TRBV3-1 (or the pseudogene TRBV3-2), with a tentative D call TRBD2 (6 bases). CDR3 length: 17 amino acids. Germline-derived CDR1 and CDR2 are LGHDT and YNNKEL (reference sequence). Trimming removed 1 base from V and 0 bases from J, with 10 bases in between.

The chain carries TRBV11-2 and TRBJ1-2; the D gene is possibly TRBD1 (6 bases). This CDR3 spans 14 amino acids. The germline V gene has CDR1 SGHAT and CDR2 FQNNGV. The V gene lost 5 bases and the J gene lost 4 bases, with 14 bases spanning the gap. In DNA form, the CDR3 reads TGTGCCAGCAGCCGTAGGGGGGGCTTCTATGGCTACACCTTC. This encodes CASSRRGGFYGYTF.

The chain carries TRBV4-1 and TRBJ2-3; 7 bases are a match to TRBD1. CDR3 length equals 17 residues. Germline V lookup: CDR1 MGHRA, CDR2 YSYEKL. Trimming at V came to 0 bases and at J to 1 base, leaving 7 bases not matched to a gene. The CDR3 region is CASSQDQQGKGTDTQYF. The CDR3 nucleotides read TGCGCCAGCAGCCAAGATCAACAGGGGAAGGGCACAGATACGCAGTATTTT.

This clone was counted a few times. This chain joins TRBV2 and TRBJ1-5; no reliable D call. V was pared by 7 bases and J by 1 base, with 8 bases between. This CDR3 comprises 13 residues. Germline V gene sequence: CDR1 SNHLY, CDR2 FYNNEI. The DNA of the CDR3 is TGTGCCAGCACTGGGCAGAGCAATCAGCCCCAGCATTTT. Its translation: CASTGQSNQPQHF. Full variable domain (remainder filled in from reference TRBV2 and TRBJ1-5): EPEVTQTPSHQVTQMGQEVILRCVPISNHLYFYWYRQILGQKVEFLVSFYNNEISEKSEIFDDQFSVERPDGSNFTLKIRSTKLEDSAMYFCASTGQSNQPQHFGDGTRLSIL.

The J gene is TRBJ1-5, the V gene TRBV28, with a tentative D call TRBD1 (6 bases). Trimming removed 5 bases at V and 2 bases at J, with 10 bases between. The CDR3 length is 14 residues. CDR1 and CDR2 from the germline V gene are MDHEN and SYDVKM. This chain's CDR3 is CASSTGMGNQPQHF. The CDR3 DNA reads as TGTGCCAGCAGTACAGGGATGGGCAATCAGCCCCAGCATTTT.

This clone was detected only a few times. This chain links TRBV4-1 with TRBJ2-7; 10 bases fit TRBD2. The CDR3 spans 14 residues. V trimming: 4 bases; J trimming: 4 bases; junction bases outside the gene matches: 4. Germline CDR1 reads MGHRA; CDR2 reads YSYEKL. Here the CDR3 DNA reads TGCGCCAGCAGCCCTCAGCGGGGGGGGTACGAGCAGTACTTC. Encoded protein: CASSPQRGGYEQYF.

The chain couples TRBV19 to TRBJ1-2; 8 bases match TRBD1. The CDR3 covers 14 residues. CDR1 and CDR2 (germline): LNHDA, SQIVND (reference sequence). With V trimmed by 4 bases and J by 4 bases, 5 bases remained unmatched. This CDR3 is CASSTRDRLYGYTF. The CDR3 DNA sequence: TGTGCCAGTAGTACTCGGGACAGGCTCTATGGCTACACCTTC.

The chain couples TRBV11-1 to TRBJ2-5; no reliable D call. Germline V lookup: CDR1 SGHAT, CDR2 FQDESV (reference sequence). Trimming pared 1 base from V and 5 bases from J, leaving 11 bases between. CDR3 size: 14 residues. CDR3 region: CASSLGSASETQYF. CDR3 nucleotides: TGTGCCAGCAGCTTAGGTTCTGCGTCTGAGACCCAGTACTTC.

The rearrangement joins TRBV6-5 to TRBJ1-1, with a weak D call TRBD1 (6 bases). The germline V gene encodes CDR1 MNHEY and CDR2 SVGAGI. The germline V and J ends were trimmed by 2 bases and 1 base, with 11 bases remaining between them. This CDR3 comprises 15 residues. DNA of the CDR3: TGTGCCAGCAGTTACCGTCAGGACAGGAACACTGAAGCTTTCTTT. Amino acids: CASSYRQDRNTEAFF.

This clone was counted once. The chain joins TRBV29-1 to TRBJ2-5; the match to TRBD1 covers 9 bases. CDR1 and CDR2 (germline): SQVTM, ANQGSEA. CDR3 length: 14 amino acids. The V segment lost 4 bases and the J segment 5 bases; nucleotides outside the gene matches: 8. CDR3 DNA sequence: TGCAGCGTTGGGGGACAGGGCTTAGCCGAGACCCAGTACTTC. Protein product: CSVGGQGLAETQYF.

The CDR3 protein is CASSLRGAGETQYF. CDR3 DNA sequence: TGCGCCAGCAGCTTGCGGGGGGCCGGGGAGACCCAGTACTTC. The chain combines TRBV5-1 with TRBJ2-5, with TRBD2 as a possible D gene (7 bases). V lost 1 base to trimming and J lost 5 bases, with 12 bases between them. CDR1 is SGHRS and CDR2 is YFSETQ in the germline V gene. This CDR3 spans 14 amino acids. The full variable domain, with the rest looked up from reference TRBV5-1 and TRBJ2-5, is KAGVTQTPRYLIKTRGQQVTLSCSPISGHRSVSWYQQTPGQGLQFLFEYFSETQRNKGNFPGRFSGRQFSNSRSEMNVSTLELGDSALYLCASSLRGAGETQYFGPGTRLLVL.

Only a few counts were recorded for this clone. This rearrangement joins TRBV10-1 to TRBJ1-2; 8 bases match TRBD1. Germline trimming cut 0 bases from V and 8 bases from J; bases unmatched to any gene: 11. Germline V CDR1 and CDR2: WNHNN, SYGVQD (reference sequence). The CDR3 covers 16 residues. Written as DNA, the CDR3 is TGCGCCAGCAGTGAGTCGGAAGACAGGGGAAGATGCGGCTACACCTTC. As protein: CASSESEDRGRCGYTF.

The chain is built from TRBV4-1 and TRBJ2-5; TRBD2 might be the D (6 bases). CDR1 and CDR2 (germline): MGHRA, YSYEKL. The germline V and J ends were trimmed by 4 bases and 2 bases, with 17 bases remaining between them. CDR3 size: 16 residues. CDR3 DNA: TGCGCCAGCAGCCCGCGGGGCTCCGGGGGACAAGAGACCCAGTACTTC. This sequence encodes CASSPRGSGGQETQYF.

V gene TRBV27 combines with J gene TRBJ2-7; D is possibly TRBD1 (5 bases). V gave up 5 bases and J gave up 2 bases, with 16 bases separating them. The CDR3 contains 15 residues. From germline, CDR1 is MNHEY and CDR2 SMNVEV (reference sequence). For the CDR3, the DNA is TGTGCCAGCAGTCCCGATGACAGAAACCCCTACGAGCAGTACTTC. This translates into CASSPDDRNPYEQYF.

The CDR3 DNA reads TGTGCCAGCAGTTCCACAGTAAACACTGAAGCTTTCTTT. Protein sequence: CASSSTVNTEAFF. This chain connects TRBV11-1 to TRBJ1-1, with no clear D. V was shortened by 6 bases and J by 2 bases, with 10 bases between the two germline ends. In germline, CDR1 is SGHAT, CDR2 FQDESV (reference sequence). The CDR3 is 13 residues long.

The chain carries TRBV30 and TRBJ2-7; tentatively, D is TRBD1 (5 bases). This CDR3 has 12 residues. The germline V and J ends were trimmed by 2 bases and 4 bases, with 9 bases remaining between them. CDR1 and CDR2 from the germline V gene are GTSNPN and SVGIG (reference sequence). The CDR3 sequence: CAWSPAGYEQYF. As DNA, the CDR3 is TGTGCCTGGAGTCCGGCAGGGTACGAGCAGTACTTC.

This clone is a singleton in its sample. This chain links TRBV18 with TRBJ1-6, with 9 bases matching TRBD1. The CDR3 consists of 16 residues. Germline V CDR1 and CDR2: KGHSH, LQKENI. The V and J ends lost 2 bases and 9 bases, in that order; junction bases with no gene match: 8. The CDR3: CASSPTRGQGSSPLHF. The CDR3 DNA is TGTGCCAGCTCACCAACCAGGGGACAGGGCAGTTCACCCCTCCACTTT.